This section outlines one T cell receptor beta chain sequence together with its context. Antigen: not known. These data are taken from a study of T cells in narcolepsy. The overall study: Donors had narcolepsy type 1 or type 2, or were healthy controls.

Study observations and caveats: No autoreactive T cell clone sequences appeared in some memory CD4+ repertoires. Autoreactive HCRT-specific and TRIB2-specific clonotypes were marked in same-patient CSF-versus-blood CD4+ comparisons. Reportedly, autoreactive clonotypes were serially detected in patients' blood but not controls'.

The repertoire was sequenced with immunoSEQ multiplex PCR; TCRdb's copy has only in-frame clones and lacks some. This sample has about 21,000 clones, with 92% found just once. The sequence came from a human donor with narcolepsy. Sequencing was performed on CD45RA- memory CD4+ T cells from PBMCs.

DNA for the CDR3: TGTGCCAGTAGTTTGGGACGGGACACAGATACGCAGTATTTT. Protein: CASSLGRDTDTQYF. The gene calls are TRBV19 and TRBJ2-3; D assignment may be TRBD1 or TRBD2 (5 bases each). This CDR3 contains 14 residues. Germline V CDR1 and CDR2: LNHDA, SQIVND (reference sequence). V lost 5 bases, J lost 2 bases, and 11 bases lay in between.